A single sample is the source of the 4 T cell receptor beta chains below, sequenced in a study of cytomegalovirus exposure and HLA in healthy donors. The PCR was carried out with 60 Vbeta primers and 13 Jbeta primers. Some clones are missing from TCRdb's copy, which holds only in-frame ones; the method was immunoSEQ multiplex PCR. Here the sample spans around 190,000 clones, nearly 80% being singletons. Sequenced material: PBMCs. These receptors all come from a female donor in good health and CMV-seronegative.

CDR3 DNA sequence: TGTGCCAGCAGCACTTGGACTAGCGGGAACACAGATACGCAGTATTTT. This translates into CASSTWTSGNTDTQYF. This chain links TRBV7-9 with TRBJ2-3; TRBD2 matches 12 bases. Germline CDR1 and CDR2: SEHNR and FQNEAQ (reference sequence). The J segment lost 2 bases and the V segment lost 5 bases, leaving 5 bases of the junction unmatched. The CDR3 covers 16 residues. The full variable domain, its missing parts supplied by reference TRBV7-9 and TRBJ2-3, is DTGVSQNPRHKITKRGQNVTFRCDPISEHNRLYWYRQTLGQGPEFLTYFQNEAQLEKSRLLSDRFSAERPKGSFSTLEIQRTEQGDSAMYLCASSTWTSGNTDTQYFGPGTRLTVL.

The V gene is TRBV19, the J gene TRBJ1-5, with a weak D call TRBD1 (5 bases). CDR3 length equals 16 residues. The V and J ends lost 5 bases and 3 bases respectively, with 17 bases between them. Germline CDR1 and CDR2: LNHDA and SQIVND (reference sequence). CDR3 loop: CASSLIRGGVNQPQHF. Written as DNA, the CDR3 is TGTGCCAGTAGTCTAATCCGGGGCGGGGTCAATCAGCCCCAGCATTTT.

The V and J genes are TRBV23-1 and TRBJ2-1; tentatively, D is TRBD1 (5 bases). TRBV23-1 is designated an ORF whose function remains uncertain. Trimming took 0 bases from V and 2 from J, leaving 11 bases between them. The CDR3 spans 16 residues. CDR3: CASSQSDTQTYNEQFF. DNA for the CDR3: TGCGCCAGCAGTCAATCGGACACACAAACCTACAATGAGCAGTTCTTC.

The chain uses TRBV15 and TRBJ1-2; 7 bases agree with TRBD1. CDR3 length: 16 residues. V dropped 1 base and J dropped 4; count of bases not matched to a gene: 9. CDR1 and CDR2 from the germline V gene are LNHNV and YYDKDF (reference sequence). CDR3 in DNA: TGTGCCACCAGCAGAGTATACCGGGACAGTACCTATGGCTACACCTTC. Translating it yields CATSRVYRDSTYGYTF.